These 12 T cell receptor beta chains share one sample of origin, sequenced in a study of T cell repertoires in cytomegalovirus infection. These receptors' targets are unknown. TCRdb re-called the reads with MiXCR, one entry per CDR3 protein. The profile shows 90,000 to 120,000 distinct CDR3 sequences, roughly 39% of them singletons. The source was CD8+ T cells from cultured PBMCs, collected from culture after CMV antigen stimulation. These receptor sequences come from a human donor in good health (CMV status not recorded). Some clones in this sample may be carry-over from other donors' samples.

DNA for the CDR3: TGCGCCAGCAGCCAAGGAGAACAGAGCTCCTACGAGCAGTACTTC. Protein sequence: CASSQGEQSSYEQYF. The rearrangement uses TRBV4-3 and TRBJ2-7, with no clear D. V was trimmed by 1 base and J by 0 bases, leaving 10 bases between them. CDR1 LGHNA and CDR2 YSLEER come from the germline V gene. The CDR3 spans 15 residues.

The rearrangement links TRBV6-1 to TRBJ2-7; D might be TRBD1 or TRBD2, each matching 6 bases. The CDR3 length is 16 residues. Trimming left V 4 bases short and J 0 bases short, with 16 bases between. In germline, CDR1 is MNHNS, CDR2 SASEGT. CDR3 sequence reads: CASSALGGASSYEQYF. In nucleotides, the CDR3 is TGTGCCAGCAGTGCTTTGGGGGGCGCCAGCTCCTACGAGCAGTACTTC.

The J gene is TRBJ1-1, the V gene TRBV25-1, with TRBD1 matching over 7 bases. V was pared by 1 base and J by 0 bases, with 2 bases of the junction left unmatched. Germline CDR1 reads MGHDK; CDR2 reads SYGVNS. The CDR3 runs to 15 residues. CDR3 DNA sequence: TGTGCCAGCAGTGAATCAGGGACAGTGAACACTGAAGCTTTCTTT. This codes for CASSESGTVNTEAFF.

The rearrangement joins TRBV6-6 to TRBJ2-5, with D unresolved. Trimming shortened V by 2 bases and J by 0 bases, and 4 bases separated the two germline ends. Germline-derived CDR1 and CDR2 are MNHNY and SVGAGI (reference sequence). The CDR3 has 13 amino acids. The CDR3 sequence is CASSYRNQETQYF. The DNA for the CDR3 is TGTGCCAGCAGTTACAGGAACCAAGAGACCCAGTACTTC.

V usage is TRBV28 and J usage is TRBJ1-4; no reliable D call. CDR3 length equals 17 residues. Germline-derived CDR1 and CDR2 are MDHEN and SYDVKM. V lost 3 bases to trimming and J lost 0 bases, with 14 bases between them. The CDR3 DNA is TGTGCCAGCAGTTTTGGTCCGAGCGACCCAACTAATGAAAAACTGTTTTTT. Protein: CASSFGPSDPTNEKLFF. The whole variable domain, filled in from reference TRBV28 and TRBJ1-4, reads DVKVTQSSRYLVKRTGEKVFLECVQDMDHENMFWYRQDPGLGLRLIYFSYDVKMKEKGDIPEGYSVSREKKERFSLILESASTNQTSMYLCASSFGPSDPTNEKLFFGSGTQLSVL.

This clonotype was observed a handful of times. The V gene is TRBV7-8, the J gene TRBJ1-6, with 9 nucleotides matching TRBD1. The V segment lost 5 bases and the J segment 8 bases; nucleotides outside the gene matches: 7. Germline V lookup: CDR1 SGHVS, CDR2 FQNEAQ. The CDR3 has 15 amino acids. CDR3 region: CASSIRDREDSPLHF. The CDR3, as DNA: TGTGCCAGCAGCATCCGGGACAGGGAGGATTCACCCCTCCACTTT.

CDR3 nucleotides: TGTGCCAGCAGCTTTGACAGGGGGGCGCTTACCTTC. It yields the protein CASSFDRGALTF. The J gene is TRBJ1-2, the V gene TRBV5-5, with TRBD1 matching over 9 bases. J gave up 14 bases and V 2 bases, and 7 bases lay outside the gene matches. The CDR3 is 12 residues long. Germline V CDR1 and CDR2: SGHKS, YYEKEE (reference sequence).

The chain carries TRBV2 and TRBJ2-1; 16 bases map to TRBD2. Trimming took 4 bases from V and 6 from J; bases not matched to a gene: 15. The CDR3 sequence is 20 residues long. CDR1 is SNHLY and CDR2 is FYNNEI in the germline V gene. CDR3 in DNA: TGTGCCAGCAGTGCCCAACCGGGACTAGCGGGGGGGCCGCCTTTCAATGAGCAGTTCTTC. This encodes CASSAQPGLAGGPPFNEQFF.

V and J are TRBV7-6 and TRBJ2-1; D tentatively fits TRBD1 or TRBD2 (5 bases each). Deletions cut 4 bases from V and 10 bases from J, with 20 bases between. The CDR3 runs 15 residues. Germline lookup yields CDR1 SGHVS and CDR2 FNYEAQ. CDR3 nucleotides: TGTGCCAGCAGCTCACCGGGACCAAAGCCGCAAGAGCAGTTCTTC. It yields the protein CASSSPGPKPQEQFF.

The V gene is TRBV7-6, the J gene TRBJ2-1; D remains unclear. Germline loops: CDR1 SGHVS, CDR2 FNYEAQ. There are 13 residues in the CDR3. Trimming shortened V by 2 bases and J by 9 bases, and 11 bases separated the two germline ends. The CDR3 region is CASSLIIGTEQFF. CDR3 in DNA: TGTGCCAGCAGCTTAATAATAGGTACTGAGCAGTTCTTC. Full variable domain (outside the CDR3, taken from reference TRBV7-6 and TRBJ2-1): GAGVSQSPRYKVTKRGQDVALRCDPISGHVSLYWYRQALGQGPEFLTYFNYEAQQDKSGLPNDRFSAERPEGSISTLTIQRTEQRDSAMYRCASSLIIGTEQFFGPGTRLTVL.

The CDR3 here is CASSLVPNLANEQFF. CDR3 DNA sequence: TGCGCCAGCAGCTTGGTCCCTAACCTAGCCAATGAGCAGTTCTTC. This sequence joins TRBV5-1 and TRBJ2-1; possibly TRBD2 for D (5 bases). V lost 0 bases and J 6 bases, leaving 13 bases between the germline ends. The CDR3 has 15 amino acids. CDR1 and CDR2 (germline): SGHRS, YFSETQ.

This clonotype was observed at least ten times. CDR3 sequence (DNA): TGTGCCAGCAGCCGCGAGGTCGGGACAGGGGCTTACAATGAGCAGTTCTTC. Translation gives CASSREVGTGAYNEQFF. The rearrangement joins TRBV7-2 to TRBJ2-1; 10 positions match TRBD1. The germline V gene encodes CDR1 SGHTA and CDR2 FQGNSA. The CDR3 totals 17 residues. The junction had 11 bases not matched to a gene; V was cut back by 5 bases and J by 4 bases.